The 22 T cell receptor beta chains listed next were all sequenced from one sample in a study of human T cells and chemical hapten exposure. Regarding time point: patch test 1, 2 weeks after DPC sensitization. The treatment is: therapeutic diphenylcyclopropenone sensitization with weekly scalp DPC. TCRdb independently ran MiXCR on the RACE reads; one entry per CDR3 protein. The repertoire includes 79,000 or so distinct CDR3 sequences, 25% to 40% of them detected once, and over 7.5% sits in the top ten. Here the sequenced sample was whole blood, taken in connection with sensitization to the hapten diphenylcyclopropenone (DPC). The origin of the receptors is a man between 35 and 55 years old with alopecia areata. Some clones in this sample may be carry-over from other donors' samples.

The CDR3 sequence: CASSQVPAGQGEQFF. CDR3 nucleotides: TGCGCCAGCAGCCAAGTCCCTGCGGGGCAGGGTGAGCAGTTCTTC. The chain employs TRBV4-1 and TRBJ2-1; TRBD2 is a possible D gene (6 bases). CDR3 length: 15 amino acids. V lost 1 base and J 9 bases, leaving 16 bases between the germline ends. Germline CDR1 and CDR2: MGHRA and YSYEKL.

This clonotype was picked up one time. This chain connects TRBV29-1 to TRBJ2-2; no clear D gene. The germline V and J ends were trimmed by 5 bases and 3 bases, with 16 bases remaining between them. The CDR3 is 15 amino acids. CDR1 SQVTM and CDR2 ANQGSEA come from the germline V gene. CDR3: CSVSGLLADTGELFF. The CDR3 DNA is TGCAGCGTTTCGGGCCTTCTGGCGGACACCGGGGAGCTGTTTTTT.

This sequence joins TRBV7-2 and TRBJ2-1; maybe TRBD2 (5 bases). Germline CDR1 is SGHTA and CDR2 is FQGNSA. This CDR3 has 16 amino acids. The V end was cut by 1 base, the J end by 1 base, with 11 bases between. The CDR3 spells CASSLEGGFSYNEQFF. The CDR3 nucleotides read TGTGCCAGCAGCTTAGAAGGAGGTTTTTCCTACAATGAGCAGTTCTTC.

This chain uses TRBV6-1 with TRBJ2-7; the D gene could be TRBD1 or TRBD2 (5 bases each). CDR1 and CDR2 from the germline V gene are MNHNS and SASEGT. V was clipped by 7 bases and J by 1 base, with 14 bases between them. The CDR3 extends over 14 amino acids. This chain's CDR3 is CASNRGGSSYEQYF. In nucleotides, the CDR3 is TGTGCCAGCAACCGGGGCGGGTCGTCCTACGAGCAGTACTTC.

This clonotype occurred a few times. This CDR3 reads CASTFVGTRVGNEQFF. In DNA, the CDR3 is TGTGCCAGCACTTTTGTCGGGACTAGGGTTGGCAATGAGCAGTTCTTC. The chain combines TRBV12-3 or TRBV12-4 with TRBJ2-1; 8 bases line up with TRBD2. The V segment lost 7 bases and the J segment 6 bases; nucleotides outside the gene matches: 14. This CDR3 region has 16 residues.

The chain links TRBV3-1 to TRBJ1-1; no definite D call. The CDR3 has 15 amino acids. V was trimmed by 0 bases and J by 4 bases, leaving 12 bases between them. Germline loops: CDR1 LGHDT, CDR2 YNNKEL (reference sequence). In nucleotides, the CDR3 is TGTGCCAGCAGCCAAGATAGGGAAGGCTCCACTGAAGCTTTCTTT. The encoded protein is CASSQDREGSTEAFF. Full variable domain (rest looked up from reference TRBV3-1 and TRBJ1-1): DTAVSQTPKYLVTQMGNDKSIKCEQNLGHDTMYWYKQDSKKFLKIMFSYNNKELIINETVPNRFSPKSPDKAHLNLHINSLELGDSAVYFCASSQDREGSTEAFFGQGTRLTVV.

This clonotype was seen a few times. The chain has TRBV5-6 and TRBJ2-7; D uncertain. V lost 0 bases to trimming and J lost 0 bases, with 10 bases between them. The CDR3 is 15 amino acids. CDR1 is SGHDT and CDR2 is YYEEEE in the germline V gene. This chain's CDR3 is CASSLDIGDSYEQYF. The CDR3 coding sequence is TGTGCCAGCAGCTTGGATATAGGCGACTCCTACGAGCAGTACTTC.

The genes are TRBV4-3 and TRBJ2-3; TRBD2 aligns across 9 bases. Trimming took 0 bases from V and 4 from J; bases not matched to a gene: 11. Germline lookup yields CDR1 LGHNA and CDR2 YSLEER. The CDR3 contains 18 residues. In DNA form, the CDR3 reads TGCGCCAGCAGCCAAGATCTCGTGCGGGAGGGCCTTGCAGATACGCAGTATTTT. Translating it yields CASSQDLVREGLADTQYF.

The V call is TRBV5-5, the J call TRBJ1-3; D unresolved. The CDR3 length is 15 residues. V gave up 0 bases and J gave up 0 bases, with 7 bases separating them. From germline, CDR1 is SGHKS and CDR2 YYEKEE (reference sequence). CDR3 in DNA: TGTGCCAGCAGCTTGGTACCATACTCTGGAAACACCATATATTTT. This sequence encodes CASSLVPYSGNTIYF.

This rearrangement joins TRBV28 to TRBJ1-2; possibly TRBD1 for D (5 bases). The germline V gene has CDR1 MDHEN and CDR2 SYDVKM. The CDR3 spans 16 residues. V lost 6 bases, J lost 2 bases, and 19 bases lay in between. CDR3 region: CASSLMVGGSNYGYTF. The CDR3 nucleotides read TGTGCCAGCAGCCTGATGGTTGGGGGGAGCAACTATGGCTACACCTTC.

The CDR3 sequence is CASSQDLPGSTGANVLTF. For the CDR3, the DNA is TGTGCCAGCAGCCAAGATTTGCCGGGCAGCACTGGGGCCAACGTCCTGACTTTC. The V call is TRBV14, the J call TRBJ2-6, with no clear D. The CDR3 runs to 18 residues. The germline V gene has CDR1 SGHDN and CDR2 FVKESK. Trimming cost V 0 bases and J 2 bases, with 14 bases left between them.

In its sample, this clonotype was seen a few times. The CDR3 spells CASSKTGQAGGELFF. The CDR3 DNA follows: TGTGCCAGCAGTAAAACGGGACAGGCTGGAGGGGAGCTGTTTTTT. The V gene is TRBV6-5, the J gene TRBJ2-2, with 8 bases aligning to TRBD1. Germline CDR1 and CDR2: MNHEY and SVGAGI. The V gene end was trimmed by 5 bases and the J gene end by 8 bases; junction bases not matched to a gene: 10. The CDR3 is 15 residues long.

This clonotype came up a few times. DNA for the CDR3: TGTGCCATCAGTGGGGTAGCGGGGAGTTTGGTAGAGACCCAGTACTTC. Protein: CAISGVAGSLVETQYF. J is TRBJ2-5 and V is TRBV10-3, with 8 nucleotides matching TRBD2. Germline CDR1 reads ENHRY; CDR2 reads SYGVKD. The CDR3 covers 16 residues. With 4 bases clipped from V and 4 bases from J, the junction kept 11 bases outside the gene matches.

This clonotype has a handful of counts. This rearrangement joins TRBV28 to TRBJ2-5; 7 bases agree with TRBD2. The germline gives CDR1 MDHEN, CDR2 SYDVKM. The CDR3 extends over 14 amino acids. The ends lost 5 bases at V and 2 bases at J; junction bases unmatched: 5. As DNA, the CDR3 is TGTGCCAGCAGTATTGGGCGGGGGCAAGAGACCCAGTACTTC. Translation: CASSIGRGQETQYF. The full variable domain, in which reference TRBV28 and TRBJ2-5 provide the parts outside the CDR3, is DVKVTQSSRYLVKRTGEKVFLECVQDMDHENMFWYRQDPGLGLRLIYFSYDVKMKEKGDIPEGYSVSREKKERFSLILESASTNQTSMYLCASSIGRGQETQYFGPGTRLLVL.

This clonotype occurred a few times. The rearrangement links TRBV12-3 or TRBV12-4 to TRBJ2-2; tentatively, D is TRBD1 or TRBD2 (7 bases each). This CDR3 has 16 amino acids. V lost 6 bases, J lost 2 bases, and 16 bases lay in between. Here the CDR3 reads CASRQAGTVNTGELFF. The CDR3 DNA reads TGTGCCAGCAGGCAAGCGGGGACAGTTAACACCGGGGAGCTGTTTTTT.

The gene calls are TRBV20-1 and TRBJ2-7; 11 nucleotides match TRBD2. Germline V gene lookup returns CDR1 DFQATT and CDR2 SNEGSKA (reference sequence). CDR3 length: 15 amino acids. J gave up 6 bases and V 5 bases, and 12 bases lay outside the gene matches. The CDR3 nucleotides read TGCAGTGCTTACCCCACTAGCGGGAGTCTCCCCGAGCAGTACTTC. It translates to CSAYPTSGSLPEQYF.

The CDR3 DNA sequence: TGTGCCAGCAGTTTATTTTACGGAGAGATGAACACTGAAGCTTTCTTT. Its translation is CASSLFYGEMNTEAFF. V gene TRBV28 combines with J gene TRBJ1-1, with no clear D. V shed 1 base and J shed 0 bases, with 12 bases lying between them. The V gene's germline CDR1 is MDHEN and CDR2 SYDVKM. This CDR3 contains 16 residues.

The rearrangement links TRBV27 to TRBJ2-3; 7 nucleotides align to TRBD2. V dropped 5 bases and J dropped 7; count of bases not matched to a gene: 9. CDR3 length equals 14 residues. Germline CDR1 and CDR2: MNHEY and SMNVEV (reference sequence). The CDR3 sequence: CASSAGLGLNTQYF. CDR3 nucleotides: TGTGCCAGCAGTGCAGGACTAGGGTTAAATACGCAGTATTTT.

The chain couples TRBV7-2 to TRBJ1-5, with TRBD1 matching over 10 bases. Germline CDR1 and CDR2: SGHTA and FQGNSA. With 3 bases clipped from V and 5 bases from J, the junction kept 4 bases outside the gene matches. This CDR3 has 15 residues. Here the CDR3 reads CASSLDRGFYQPQHF. Here the CDR3 DNA reads TGTGCCAGCAGCTTGGACAGGGGGTTCTATCAGCCCCAGCATTTT.

This clonotype has only a few counts. DNA for the CDR3: TGCAGTGCTAGGCTAGAGATAGGGGGGGCGGGAGGCTACACCTTC. Translation gives CSARLEIGGAGGYTF. This chain uses TRBV20-1 with TRBJ1-2, with TRBD1 as a possible D gene (6 bases). Trimming removed 3 bases from V and 8 bases from J, with 22 bases in between. There are 15 residues in the CDR3. The germline gives CDR1 DFQATT, CDR2 SNEGSKA (reference sequence).

The table lists this clonotype with a few counts. The chain recombines TRBV2 with TRBJ2-3; 8 bases fit TRBD1. CDR1 is SNHLY and CDR2 is FYNNEI in the germline V gene. The CDR3 covers 16 residues. J lost 3 bases, V lost 6 bases, and 11 bases had no gene match. CDR3 sequence: CASSPGQGLGTDTQYF. The CDR3 coding sequence is TGTGCCAGCAGCCCCGGACAGGGATTGGGTACAGATACGCAGTATTTT. Drawing the rest from reference TRBV2 and TRBJ2-3, the complete variable domain is EPEVTQTPSHQVTQMGQEVILRCVPISNHLYFYWYRQILGQKVEFLVSFYNNEISEKSEIFDDQFSVERPDGSNFTLKIRSTKLEDSAMYFCASSPGQGLGTDTQYFGPGTRLTVL.

This chain uses TRBV4-3 with TRBJ1-4, with D hard to call. Germline lookup yields CDR1 LGHNA and CDR2 YSLEER. The CDR3 consists of 16 residues. Trimming removed 3 bases at V and 0 bases at J, with 11 bases between. The CDR3 reads CASSHTDRATNEKLFF. In DNA form, the CDR3 reads TGCGCCAGCAGCCACACGGACCGTGCAACTAATGAAAAACTGTTTTTT.